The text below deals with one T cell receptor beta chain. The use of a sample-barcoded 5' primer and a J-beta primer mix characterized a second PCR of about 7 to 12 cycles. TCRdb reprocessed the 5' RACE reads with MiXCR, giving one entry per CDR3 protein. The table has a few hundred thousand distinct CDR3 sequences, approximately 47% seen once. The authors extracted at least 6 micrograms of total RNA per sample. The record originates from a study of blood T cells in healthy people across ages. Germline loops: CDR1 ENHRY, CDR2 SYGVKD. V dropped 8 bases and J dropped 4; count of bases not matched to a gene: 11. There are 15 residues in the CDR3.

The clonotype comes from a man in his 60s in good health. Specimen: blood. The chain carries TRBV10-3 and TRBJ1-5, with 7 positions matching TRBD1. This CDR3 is CAIGGGQTKNQPQHF. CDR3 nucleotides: TGTGCCATCGGGGGGGGACAGACGAAAAATCAGCCCCAGCATTTT.